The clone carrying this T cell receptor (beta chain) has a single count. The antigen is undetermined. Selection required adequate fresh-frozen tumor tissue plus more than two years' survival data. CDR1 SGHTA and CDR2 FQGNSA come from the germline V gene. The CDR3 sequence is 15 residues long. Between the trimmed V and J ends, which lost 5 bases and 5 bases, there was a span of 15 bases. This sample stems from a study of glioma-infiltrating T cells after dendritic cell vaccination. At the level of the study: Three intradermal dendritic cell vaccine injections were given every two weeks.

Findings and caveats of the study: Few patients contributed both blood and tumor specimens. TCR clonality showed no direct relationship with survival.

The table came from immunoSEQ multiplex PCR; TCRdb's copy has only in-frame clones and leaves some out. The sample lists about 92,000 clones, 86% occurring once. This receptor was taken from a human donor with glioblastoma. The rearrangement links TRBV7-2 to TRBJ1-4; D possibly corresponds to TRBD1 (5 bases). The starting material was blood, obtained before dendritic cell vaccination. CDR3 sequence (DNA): TGTGCCAGCAGCCCAGGGACGGGGGGGAATGAAAAACTGTTTTTT. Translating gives CASSPGTGGNEKLFF. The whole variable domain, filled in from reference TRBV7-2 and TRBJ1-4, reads GAGVSQSPSNKVTEKGKDVELRCDPISGHTALYWYRQSLGQGLEFLIYFQGNSAPDKSGLPSDRFSAERTGGSVSTLTIQRTQQEDSAVYLCASSPGTGGNEKLFFGSGTQLSVL.